This TCR beta chain was documented in a study of cytomegalovirus exposure and HLA in healthy donors. Study-level results: Per a prior analysis, the majority of TCR beta V segments were productive roughly 90% or roughly 30% of the time. Another analysis was done later, and it associated 16,951 TCR beta sequences with HLA alleles at 0.05 false discovery rate.

PCR primers comprised 60 Vbeta and 13 Jbeta primers. Data came from immunoSEQ multiplex PCR; TCRdb stores just in-frame clones and leaves some out. There are around 150,000 clones in the sample; 80% occur only once, and around 4.9% lies in the top ten. As to this clone: The target antigen is unknown.

This CDR3 has 14 residues. The V end was cut by 3 bases, the J end by 0 bases, with 6 bases between. The V gene's germline CDR1 is SGDLS and CDR2 YYNGEE. This TCR came from a male donor in good health and CMV-seronegative. V and J are TRBV9 and TRBJ2-2; TRBD2 might be the D (6 bases). The sequenced sample consisted of PBMCs. This CDR3 reads CASSGLANTGELFF. CDR3 nucleotide sequence: TGTGCCAGCAGCGGACTAGCGAACACCGGGGAGCTGTTTTTT. Together with reference TRBV9 and TRBJ2-2, the CDR3 gives the full variable domain: DSGVTQTPKHLITATGQRVTLRCSPRSGDLSVYWYQQSLDQGLQFLIQYYNGEERAKGNILERFSAQQFPDLHSELNLSSLELGDSALYFCASSGLANTGELFFGEGSRLTVL.